A selection of T cell receptor beta chains follows, all from one sample in a study of blood T cell repertoires in COVID-19. Here immunoSEQ multiplex PCR was the method, and the copy in TCRdb shows in-frame clones only, minus some. Of under 200,000 clones listed, 60% to 85% are singletons. The sequenced sample consisted of peripheral blood. The receptors stem from a woman aged 60-75 years with COVID-19, enrolled during active disease. CDR3s include the opening cysteine and the closing phenylalanine or tryptophan. Fields, in order: clone size, D gene, J gene, V gene, CDR3 protein, CDR3 DNA. D genes are given only for firm matches. Where a row states a size, it is once, few, many or the class of an expanded clone; other rows omit it.

once TRBD1 TRBJ1-1 TRBV5-1 CASSREHWDSEAFF TGCGCCAGCTCAAGGGAACATTGGGACAGTGAAGCTTTCTTT
- - TRBJ1-2 TRBV30 CAWSVDTGGYTF TGTGCCTGGAGTGTAGACACCGGCGGCTACACCTTC
- - TRBJ2-7 TRBV7-2 CASSLGGRPYEQYF TGTGCCAGCAGCTTAGGCGGCAGACCCTACGAGCAGTACTTC
- - TRBJ2-5 TRBV5-1 CASSFGGGGLETQYF TGCGCCAGCAGCTTTGGAGGGGGCGGCTTGGAGACCCAGTACTTC
- - TRBJ2-7 TRBV21-1 CASSNSGAGGPPVDEQYF TGTGCCAGCAGCAATAGCGGGGCGGGAGGGCCCCCGGTCGACGAGCAGTACTTC
- TRBD2 TRBJ2-1 TRBV9 CASSVTSGIAYNEQFF TGTGCCAGCAGCGTGACTAGCGGGATTGCCTACAATGAGCAGTTCTTC
- TRBD2 TRBJ2-7 TRBV2 CASSEVPGLAGVEQYF TGTGCCAGCAGTGAAGTCCCGGGACTAGCGGGAGTCGAGCAGTACTTC
- - TRBJ1-6 TRBV2 CASSEQTYNSPLHF TGTGCCAGCAGTGAACAGACCTATAATTCACCCCTCCACTTT
- TRBD2 TRBJ2-5 TRBV5-1 CASSLGLAGGETQYF TGCGCCAGCAGCTTGGGACTAGCGGGAGGTGAGACCCAGTACTTC
- - TRBJ2-2 TRBV11-3 CASSGAGVANTGELFF TGTGCCAGCAGCGGAGCAGGGGTGGCGAACACCGGGGAGCTGTTTTTT
- TRBD2 TRBJ2-3 TRBV7-3 CASSRNSGVDTQYF TGTGCCAGCAGCCGTAATAGCGGGGTCGATACGCAGTATTTT
- - TRBJ2-5 TRBV20-1 CSARGQETQYF TGCAGTGCCCGGGGCCAAGAGACCCAGTACTTC
few - TRBJ1-4 TRBV15 CATSRGRREKLFF TGTGCCACCAGCAGAGGGAGGCGGGAAAAACTGTTTTTT
- - TRBJ1-3 TRBV7-2 CASSPQTGSGNTIYF TGTGCCAGCAGCCCCCAGACAGGATCTGGAAACACCATATATTTT
- - TRBJ1-5 TRBV10-3 CAIGGGGSDQPQHF TGTGCCATTGGGGGAGGGGGGTCCGATCAGCCCCAGCATTTT
- TRBD1 TRBJ1-2 TRBV4-3 CASSQEPGGRGGYTF TGCGCCAGCAGCCAAGAACCAGGGGGAAGGGGTGGCTACACCTTC
- TRBD1 TRBJ1-5 TRBV19 CASSIGTGGGQPQHF TGTGCCAGTAGTATAGGGACAGGGGGAGGACAGCCCCAGCATTTT
- TRBD2 TRBJ2-3 TRBV28 CASSLPSGAPGTDTQYF TGTGCCAGCAGTTTACCTAGCGGGGCCCCTGGCACAGATACGCAGTATTTT
once TRBD1 TRBJ1-1 TRBV6-5 CASSTRTGGNTEAFF TGTGCCAGCAGTACGAGGACAGGGGGGAACACTGAAGCTTTCTTT